The 7 T cell receptor beta chains below were found in one sample sequenced in a study of T cells in localized non-small cell lung cancer. Only in-frame clones appear in the TCRdb table, and some are missing; sequencing was by immunoSEQ multiplex PCR. This table has about 33,000 clones, under 85% appearing once. The input for sequencing was peripheral blood, taken before any cancer treatment. The receptors here all came from a male donor aged 60 or over with stage II squamous cell lung carcinoma.

V gene TRBV19 combines with J gene TRBJ2-1; D unclear. The CDR3 runs to 13 residues. V was trimmed by 7 bases and J by 5 bases, leaving 12 bases between them. Germline V lookup: CDR1 LNHDA, CDR2 SQIVND (reference sequence). CDR3 protein: CASKAAHHNEQFF. The CDR3 bases are TGTGCCAGTAAGGCGGCGCACCACAATGAGCAGTTCTTC.

This chain connects TRBV7-7 to TRBJ2-1, with 11 bases aligning to TRBD2. Per germline, CDR1 SSHAT and CDR2 FNYEAQ (reference sequence). Germline trimming cut 5 bases from V and 9 bases from J; bases unmatched to any gene: 9. This CDR3 is built from 15 residues. The CDR3 sequence is CASSPVAGGSSEQFF. The CDR3 bases are TGTGCCAGCAGCCCCGTAGCGGGAGGGTCGTCTGAGCAGTTCTTC.

The chain combines TRBV5-6 with TRBJ2-7, with TRBD2 as a possible D gene (6 bases). The CDR3 spans 12 residues. CDR1 and CDR2 from the germline V gene are SGHDT and YYEEEE. V was shortened by 4 bases and J by 3 bases, with 8 bases between the two germline ends. Written as DNA, the CDR3 is TGTGCCAGCAGCCGGGACTTCTACGAGCAGTACTTC. It translates to CASSRDFYEQYF.

The gene calls are TRBV11-2 and TRBJ2-5; 9 bases are shared with TRBD2. Germline assignment: CDR1 SGHAT and CDR2 FQNNGV. The CDR3 spans 20 residues. The V segment lost 0 bases and the J segment 5 bases; nucleotides outside the gene matches: 19. The CDR3 region has the DNA TGTGCCAGCAGCTTAGATGAGTGGAGGAGAAGCGGGGGGTTCCTCGAGACCCAGTACTTC. Its translation is CASSLDEWRRSGGFLETQYF.

This clone was counted a few times. The chain employs TRBV18 and TRBJ1-5; a possible D gene is TRBD1 (6 bases). The CDR3 has 15 residues. Per the germline V gene, CDR1 is KGHSH and CDR2 is LQKENI. V was cut by 0 bases and J by 4 bases, with 10 bases left in between. This CDR3 is CASSPPGGQNQPQHF. The CDR3, as DNA: TGTGCCAGCTCACCACCCGGTGGACAGAATCAGCCCCAGCATTTT.

The chain employs TRBV4-1 and TRBJ2-1; 10 nucleotides line up with TRBD1. Germline V gives CDR1 MGHRA, CDR2 YSYEKL. The CDR3 length is 16 residues. V gave up 1 base and J gave up 7 bases; unmatched junction bases: 7. The CDR3 coding sequence is TGCGCCAGCAGCCAAGGACAGGGGGCGCCTCTGAATGAGCAGTTCTTC. Its translation: CASSQGQGAPLNEQFF.

This clone is deemed large (0.1 to 1%). The CDR3 nucleotides are TGTGCCATCAGTGAGCCGCGATGGGGTGATGAGCAGTTCTTC. Translating it yields CAISEPRWGDEQFF. V is TRBV10-3 and J is TRBJ2-1; D ambiguous. Trimming shortened V by 2 bases and J by 8 bases, and 13 bases separated the two germline ends. CDR1 and CDR2 from the germline V gene are ENHRY and SYGVKD. CDR3 length: 14 residues.